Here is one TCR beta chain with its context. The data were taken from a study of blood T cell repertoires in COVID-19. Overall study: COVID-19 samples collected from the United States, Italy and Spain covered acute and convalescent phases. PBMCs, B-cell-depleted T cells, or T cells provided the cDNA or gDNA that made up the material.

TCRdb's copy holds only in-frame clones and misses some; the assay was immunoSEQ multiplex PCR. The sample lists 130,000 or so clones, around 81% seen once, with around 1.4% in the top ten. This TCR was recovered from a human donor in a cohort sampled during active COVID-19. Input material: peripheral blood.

The CDR3 protein is CASSLGLAANYEQYF. The CDR3 DNA follows: TGCGCCAGCAGCTTGGGACTAGCGGCAAACTACGAGCAGTACTTC. The chain uses TRBV5-1 and TRBJ2-7; 9 nucleotides agree with TRBD2. Germline V gene lookup returns CDR1 SGHRS and CDR2 YFSETQ. The CDR3 has 15 amino acids. With V trimmed by 0 bases and J by 3 bases, 4 bases remained unmatched.